The source of this T cell receptor (beta chain) is a study of beta chain features in type 1 diabetes. Study outcomes and limitations: Any PCR bias toward short templates would affect both groups alike. Fewer insertions but more deletions were seen at VDJ junctions in type 1 diabetes patients. Significant though moderate, a shortening of TCRB CDR3s appeared in all four CD4+ subsets of Type 1 diabetes patients.

The study reverse transcribed the entire isolated RNA, so it sequenced expressed TCRB transcripts. Using immunoSEQ multiplex PCR, the repertoire was profiled, and TCRdb retains in-frame clones only, with some absent. This sample has 400,000 to 600,000 clones, with approximately 31% found just once. V gave up 5 bases and J gave up 4 bases; unmatched junction bases: 19. The CDR3 is 18 residues long. Germline V gene data show CDR1 as GTSNPN and CDR2 as SVGIG (reference sequence). Worth noting for this clone: Its antigen is not known.

The chain joins TRBV30 to TRBJ2-7; TRBD2 matches at 11 bases. The material sequenced was naive CD4+ T cells from blood. This TCR derives from a man between 18 and 35 years old in good health. The CDR3 region is CAWDYGQGRASGRYEQYF. CDR3 in DNA: TGTGCCTGGGACTATGGACAGGGAAGGGCTAGCGGGAGGTACGAGCAGTACTTC.